This T cell receptor (beta chain) was captured by sequencing in a study of CD8+CD57+ T cells in acquired aplastic anemia. On the study more broadly: Isolated CD4+ and CD8+ cells, once sorted, yielded DNA averaging around 3.1 ug.

This clonotype was recorded at least ten times. Antigen: not known. Study findings and constraints: Patients and controls shared 25 to 30 CD8+ CDR3 sequences, which appeared highly expressed in patients and within their immunodominant clones.

According to the study, genomic DNA was the template for TCR beta VDJ and CDR3 profiling. One entry per CDR3 protein results from TCRdb running MiXCR on the reads. The data contain about 160,000 distinct CDR3 sequences, about 70% of them singletons. The V gene lost 3 bases and the J gene lost 5 bases, with 11 bases spanning the gap. The germline V gene encodes CDR1 SGDLS and CDR2 YYNGEE. The CDR3 length is 13 residues. The sequenced patients had an expansion of CD8+CD57+ cells seen by flow cytometry. No therapy had been given to the patients at the time of blood sampling. This TCR was recovered from a human donor with aplastic anemia. Sequencing used sorted CD4+, CD8+, or CD8+CD57+ T cells (not recorded which) from PBMCs. The chain has TRBV9 and TRBJ1-2; D is unclear. CDR3 amino acids: CASSALGVYGYTF. In DNA, the CDR3 is TGTGCCAGCAGCGCCCTTGGGGTTTATGGCTACACCTTC.